This T cell receptor (beta chain) was obtained from a study of CD8 T cells in ankylosing spondylitis. The sample holds a few counts of this clonotype. Its antigen is not identified. General study results and limits: With a CD8+ phenotype, disease-linked clones were relatively rare in peripheral blood. Disease-associated clones were reportedly significantly overrepresented in matched ankylosing spondylitis synovial fluid. What seemed typical of ankylosing spondylitis blood was a TCR beta motif built from eight highly homologous variants.

V lost 3 bases to trimming and J lost 2 bases, with 10 bases between them. CDR3 length: 14 amino acids. In TCRdb, the 5' RACE reads were re-called with MiXCR into one record per CDR3 protein. The sample includes 250,000 to 350,000 distinct CDR3 sequences, less than 25% of them seen just once. The chain carries TRBV12-3 or TRBV12-4 and TRBJ1-2; D not resolved. Sample: blood, either unsorted or a sorted T cell fraction (not recorded which). This clonotype was obtained from a female donor with ankylosing spondylitis or in good health (not recorded which). CDR3 in amino acids: CASSFYNRNYGYTF. CDR3 sequence (DNA): TGTGCCAGCAGTTTCTATAACAGAAACTATGGCTACACCTTC.